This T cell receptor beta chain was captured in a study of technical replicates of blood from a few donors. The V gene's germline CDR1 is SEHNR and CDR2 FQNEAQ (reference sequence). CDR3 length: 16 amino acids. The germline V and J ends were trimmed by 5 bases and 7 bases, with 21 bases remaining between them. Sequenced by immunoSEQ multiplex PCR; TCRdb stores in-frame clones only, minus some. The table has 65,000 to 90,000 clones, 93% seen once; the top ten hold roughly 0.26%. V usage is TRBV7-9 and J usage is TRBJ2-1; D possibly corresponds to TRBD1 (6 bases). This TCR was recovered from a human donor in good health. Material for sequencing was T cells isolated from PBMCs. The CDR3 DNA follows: TGTGCCAGCAGCCCAGGGGCAGGACGAGAGATTAATGAGCAGTTCTTC. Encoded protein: CASSPGAGREINEQFF.